The 19 T cell receptor beta chains given below trace back to one sample, sequenced in a study of T cells after yellow fever vaccination. One entry per CDR3 protein results from TCRdb running MiXCR on the 5' RACE reads. The data hold more than 250,000 distinct CDR3 sequences, with 6.8% observed a single time. The source material was PBMCs, sampled about 41 days after the first yellow fever vaccination. The receptors stem from a young man who received the YFV17D yellow fever vaccine.

Only a few counts were recorded for this clonotype. The CDR3 coding sequence is TGTGCCACCAGCAGAGCTCCGAGACGGGATAATTCACCCCTCCACTTT. It yields the protein CATSRAPRRDNSPLHF. The chain combines TRBV15 with TRBJ1-6; no clear D. Per the germline V gene, CDR1 is LNHNV and CDR2 is YYDKDF (reference sequence). V was pared by 1 base and J by 5 bases, with 12 bases between. The CDR3 loop spans 16 amino acids.

This clonotype has just a few counts. The chain joins TRBV29-1 to TRBJ2-3; no definite D call. V gave up 8 bases and J gave up 2 bases, with 14 bases separating them. Germline values: CDR1 SQVTM, CDR2 ANQGSEA. The CDR3 covers 13 residues. The CDR3 sequence: CSFQTAYTDTQYF. In DNA form, the CDR3 reads TGCAGCTTTCAGACGGCATACACAGATACGCAGTATTTT.

V and J are TRBV25-1 and TRBJ2-1; possible D gene TRBD1, 5 bases. Germline V lookup: CDR1 MGHDK, CDR2 SYGVNS. This CDR3 comprises 14 residues. V lost 8 bases to trimming and J lost 4 bases, with 15 bases between them. The CDR3 sequence: CASRSGPWYNEQFF. The CDR3 region has the DNA TGTGCCAGCCGTTCAGGGCCGTGGTACAATGAGCAGTTCTTC.

This clonotype came up many times. The chain is built from TRBV7-6 and TRBJ2-7, with 7 bases fitting TRBD1. CDR1 is SGHVS and CDR2 is FNYEAQ in the germline V gene. This CDR3 spans 16 amino acids. Germline trimming cut 8 bases from V and 4 bases from J; bases unmatched to any gene: 17. CDR3 loop: CASALETGPYSYEQYF. The CDR3, as DNA: TGTGCCAGCGCCCTGGAGACAGGGCCTTACTCTTACGAGCAGTACTTC.

This clonotype was recorded many times. The chain couples TRBV2 to TRBJ2-3, with 7 positions matching TRBD1. Looked up from germline, CDR1 is SNHLY and CDR2 is FYNNEI. V shed 7 bases, J shed 1 base, and the junction held 2 bases outside the gene matches. This CDR3 is built from 13 residues. The CDR3 protein is CASNGQGTDTQYF. In DNA form, the CDR3 reads TGTGCCAGCAATGGACAGGGCACAGATACGCAGTATTTT.

This clonotype showed up just a few times. The chain couples TRBV19 to TRBJ2-1; possibly TRBD2 for D (6 bases). V lost 6 bases, J lost 8 bases, and 23 bases lay in between. Germline V gene sequence: CDR1 LNHDA, CDR2 SQIVND (reference sequence). This CDR3 contains 16 residues. For the CDR3, the DNA is TGTGCCAGTAGGGGACTCGGGCCACCGCTTGCGGATGAGCAGTTCTTC. The encoded protein is CASRGLGPPLADEQFF.

This clonotype has ten or more counts. The V call is TRBV18, the J call TRBJ2-7, with D perhaps matching TRBD1 or TRBD2 (5 bases each). Trimming shortened V by 3 bases and J by 5 bases, and 17 bases separated the two germline ends. This CDR3 is built from 15 residues. Per the germline V gene, CDR1 is KGHSH and CDR2 is LQKENI. The DNA for the CDR3 is TGTGCCAGCTCACCTGGGACCGCCTCTGGGAACGAGCAGTACTTC. This codes for CASSPGTASGNEQYF.

V and J are TRBV9 and TRBJ1-4, with 9 bases that match TRBD1. Losses at the gene ends were 3 bases for V and 5 bases for J; bases not matched to a gene: 11. The CDR3 spans 17 residues. CDR1 is SGDLS and CDR2 is YYNGEE in the germline V gene. Here the CDR3 reads CASSARTGETPNEKLFF. The CDR3 bases are TGTGCCAGCAGCGCCAGGACAGGGGAAACCCCAAATGAAAAACTGTTTTTT.

This clonotype turned up a few times. The chain recombines TRBV7-9 with TRBJ2-5; 9 bases fit TRBD1. V lost 2 bases and J lost 4; bases outside the gene matches: 8. The V gene's germline CDR1 is SEHNR and CDR2 FQNEAQ (reference sequence). The CDR3 contains 16 residues. This CDR3 is CASSLNGDRVGETQYF. Written as DNA, the CDR3 is TGTGCCAGCAGCTTAAATGGGGACAGGGTCGGAGAGACCCAGTACTTC.

V is TRBV7-3 and J is TRBJ2-2; D is tentatively TRBD1 or TRBD2 (5 bases each). Germline V CDR1 and CDR2: SGHTA, FQGTGA. The CDR3 contains 12 residues. V shed 9 bases and J shed 7 bases, with 12 bases lying between them. CDR3 in DNA: TGTGCCAGTCGGTGGGGGAACGGGGAGCTGTTTTTT. Protein sequence: CASRWGNGELFF.

The table lists this clonotype with many counts. V and J are TRBV7-2 and TRBJ2-5; 9 bases are shared with TRBD2. This CDR3 contains 12 residues. CDR1 and CDR2 from the germline V gene are SGHTA and FQGNSA. The J segment lost 13 bases and the V segment lost 4 bases, leaving 7 bases of the junction unmatched. The CDR3 here is CASSSLKGLAYF. The CDR3 coding sequence is TGTGCCAGCAGCTCCCTCAAGGGACTAGCGTACTTC. Supplemented by reference TRBV7-2 and TRBJ2-5, the full variable domain reads GAGVSQSPSNKVTEKGKDVELRCDPISGHTALYWYRQSLGQGLEFLIYFQGNSAPDKSGLPSDRFSAERTGGSVSTLTIQRTQQEDSAVYLCASSSLKGLAYFGPGTRLLVL.

This clonotype was seen only a few times. The chain has TRBV7-3 and TRBJ2-2; the D gene could be TRBD1 or TRBD2 (5 bases each). V lost 4 bases to trimming and J lost 1 base, with 10 bases between them. This CDR3 has 15 residues. CDR1 and CDR2 (germline): SGHTA, FQGTGA. CDR3 loop: CASSYGTGNTGELFF. CDR3 in DNA: TGTGCCAGCAGCTACGGGACCGGGAACACCGGGGAGCTGTTTTTT. The complete variable domain, with remaining parts taken from reference TRBV7-3 and TRBJ2-2, reads GAGVSQTPSNKVTEKGKYVELRCDPISGHTALYWYRQSLGQGPEFLIYFQGTGAADDSGLPNDRFFAVRPEGSVSTLKIQRTERGDSAVYLCASSYGTGNTGELFFGEGSRLTVL.

V gene TRBV15 combines with J gene TRBJ1-1; TRBD1 matches at 8 bases. Per the germline V gene, CDR1 is LNHNV and CDR2 is YYDKDF (reference sequence). Losses at the gene ends were 1 base for V and 4 bases for J; bases not matched to a gene: 8. The CDR3 loop spans 16 amino acids. The CDR3 region is CATSRATGTGGTEAFF. CDR3 sequence (DNA): TGTGCCACCAGCAGAGCCACGGGGACAGGAGGCACTGAAGCTTTCTTT.

The CDR3 loop reads CASSRAFNHFYGYTF. CDR3 DNA: TGTGCCAGCAGTCGGGCCTTCAATCACTTCTATGGCTACACCTTC. The chain joins TRBV28 to TRBJ1-2, with D unclear. The CDR3 spans 15 residues. CDR1 is MDHEN and CDR2 is SYDVKM in the germline V gene. V was trimmed by 5 bases and J by 4 bases, leaving 17 bases between them.

This clonotype was counted between two and nine times. This chain uses TRBV5-6 with TRBJ1-5; TRBD1 agrees at 7 bases. V lost 4 bases and J lost 3; bases outside the gene matches: 7. CDR3 length: 15 residues. In germline, CDR1 is SGHDT, CDR2 YYEEEE. As DNA, the CDR3 is TGTGCCAGCAGCCGGGGACAGAACTCCAATCAGCCCCAGCATTTT. Translated: CASSRGQNSNQPQHF.

The chain uses TRBV7-9 and TRBJ2-7; D is uncertain. The V end was cut by 3 bases, the J end by 0 bases, with 3 bases between. CDR3 length: 12 amino acids. Per germline, CDR1 SEHNR and CDR2 FQNEAQ (reference sequence). This CDR3 reads CASSFHSYEQYF. The CDR3 coding sequence is TGTGCCAGCAGCTTCCACTCCTACGAGCAGTACTTC.

A few counts support this clonotype. The chain employs TRBV7-8 and TRBJ2-7; a possible D gene is TRBD2 (6 bases). This CDR3 is built from 17 residues. V shed 1 base and J shed 6 bases, with 22 bases lying between them. Germline V gene lookup returns CDR1 SGHVS and CDR2 FQNEAQ. DNA for the CDR3: TGTGCCAGCAGCTTAGGGACTCCTCAGGGTGGCGGGGTCGAGCAGTACTTC. It encodes CASSLGTPQGGGVEQYF.

This clonotype was detected only a few times. The chain carries TRBV4-2 and TRBJ2-3; D tentatively reads TRBD1 or TRBD2 (5 bases each). The CDR3 totals 18 residues. V was trimmed by 0 bases and J by 3 bases, leaving 19 bases between them. Germline CDR1 LGHNA, CDR2 YNFKEQ. CDR3 region: CASSQELTYGAPTDTQYF. The CDR3, as DNA: TGTGCCAGCAGCCAAGAGCTAACATACGGGGCCCCAACAGATACGCAGTATTTT.

This clonotype turned up a few times. The chain employs TRBV5-1 and TRBJ2-5, with D tentatively TRBD1 (5 bases). CDR3 length: 15 residues. V was cut by 0 bases and J by 2 bases, with 11 bases left in between. Germline V gene lookup returns CDR1 SGHRS and CDR2 YFSETQ. CDR3 nucleotides: TGCGCCAGCAGCTTGGACACAGGTTTTCAAGAGACCCAGTACTTC. Protein sequence: CASSLDTGFQETQYF.